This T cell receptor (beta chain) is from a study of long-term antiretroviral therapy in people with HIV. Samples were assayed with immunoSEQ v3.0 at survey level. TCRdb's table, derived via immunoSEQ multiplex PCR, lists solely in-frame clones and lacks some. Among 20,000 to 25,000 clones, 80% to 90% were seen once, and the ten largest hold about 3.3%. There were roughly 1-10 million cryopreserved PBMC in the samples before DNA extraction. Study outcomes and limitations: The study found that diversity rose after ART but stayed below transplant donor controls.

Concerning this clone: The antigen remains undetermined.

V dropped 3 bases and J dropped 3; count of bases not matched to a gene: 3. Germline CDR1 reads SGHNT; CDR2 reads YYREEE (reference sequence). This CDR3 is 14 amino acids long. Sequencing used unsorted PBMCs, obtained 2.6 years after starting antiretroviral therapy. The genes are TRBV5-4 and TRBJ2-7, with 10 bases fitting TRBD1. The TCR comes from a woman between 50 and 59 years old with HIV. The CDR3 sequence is CASSSGQGYYEQYF. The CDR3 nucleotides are TGTGCCAGCAGCTCGGGACAGGGGTACTACGAGCAGTACTTC. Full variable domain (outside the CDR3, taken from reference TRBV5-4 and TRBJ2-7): ETGVTQSPTHLIKTRGQQVTLRCSSQSGHNTVSWYQQALGQGPQFIFQYYREEENGRGNFPPRFSGLQFPNYSSELNVNALELDDSALYLCASSSGQGYYEQYFGPGTRLTVT.